What follows are 21 T cell receptor beta chains derived from one specimen sequenced in a study of CD8 T cells in ankylosing spondylitis. TCRdb analysed the 5' RACE reads with MiXCR anew, one entry per CDR3 protein. The data hold about 130,000 distinct CDR3 sequences, with around 8.5% observed a single time. Sequencing was done on a sample of blood, either unsorted or a sorted T cell fraction (not recorded which). Source of these receptors: a male donor with ankylosing spondylitis or in good health (not recorded which).

In this sample, this clonotype turned up many times. This chain joins TRBV5-1 and TRBJ2-1; 9 nucleotides line up with TRBD2. CDR1 and CDR2 from the germline V gene are SGHRS and YFSETQ. The CDR3 runs 14 residues. V dropped 0 bases and J dropped 9; count of bases not matched to a gene: 4. Here the CDR3 DNA reads TGCGCCAGCAGCTTGGAACTAGCGGGTTTTGAGCAGTTCTTC. The encoded protein is CASSLELAGFEQFF.

The sample holds many counts of this clonotype. This chain links TRBV4-1 with TRBJ2-3; TRBD1 matches at 9 bases. Germline CDR1 and CDR2: MGHRA and YSYEKL. With V trimmed by 2 bases and J by 1 base, 4 bases remained unmatched. The CDR3 spans 16 residues. In DNA form, the CDR3 reads TGCGCCAGCAGCCAACCTTGGACAGGGGGCACAGATACGCAGTATTTT. This translates into CASSQPWTGGTDTQYF.

CDR3 coding DNA: TGTGCCACCAGTGATGGGGGGGGACAGGGTGTTTTCGGGCAGTTCTTC. Its translation is CATSDGGGQGVFGQFF. This chain links TRBV24-1 with TRBJ2-1, with 9 bases lining up with TRBD1. Per germline, CDR1 KGHDR and CDR2 SFDVKD. This CDR3 is built from 16 residues. After removal of 3 bases from V and 12 bases from J, the junction contained 14 bases not matched to a gene.

This clonotype was counted only a few times. The CDR3 DNA is TGTGCCAGCACCTCCATTTGGAGTGGGCAAGAGACCCAGTACTTC. It specifies CASTSIWSGQETQYF. The chain recombines TRBV12-3 or TRBV12-4 with TRBJ2-5; no definite D call. The ends were cut back, 7 bases at V and 2 bases at J, with 17 bases in the middle. The length of the CDR3 is 15 residues.

This clonotype was seen repeatedly, ten times or more. The V and J genes are TRBV6-1 and TRBJ2-2; 11 bases match TRBD1. The germline gives CDR1 MNHNS, CDR2 SASEGT. The CDR3 runs 14 residues. The junction had 6 bases not matched to a gene; V was cut back by 10 bases and J by 5 bases. This CDR3 reads CATKGQGATGELFF. The CDR3 DNA is TGTGCCACCAAAGGACAGGGGGCTACCGGGGAGCTGTTTTTT.

This clonotype was seen more than once but under ten times. The genes are TRBV11-2 and TRBJ2-1; TRBD2 matches 15 bases. V was clipped by 3 bases and J by 9 bases; unmatched bases: 15. The CDR3 length is 19 residues. CDR1 SGHAT and CDR2 FQNNGV come from the germline V gene. CDR3 sequence reads: CASSLGLAGGPGIPSEQFF. The CDR3 coding sequence is TGTGCCAGCAGCTTGGGACTAGCGGGAGGCCCTGGGATCCCCAGTGAGCAGTTCTTC.

This chain connects TRBV4-2 to TRBJ2-5, with 11 bases identical to TRBD1. Germline trimming cut 3 bases from V and 4 bases from J; bases unmatched to any gene: 7. This CDR3 is 16 amino acids long. From germline, CDR1 is LGHNA and CDR2 YNFKEQ. The CDR3 sequence: CASSQLPDRGRETQYF. The DNA for the CDR3 is TGTGCCAGCAGCCAGCTCCCGGACAGGGGGCGAGAGACCCAGTACTTC.

This clonotype was seen many times. The V gene is TRBV28, the J gene TRBJ2-2; D possibly corresponds to TRBD2 (6 bases). The CDR3 has 15 residues. Trimming removed 6 bases from V and 3 bases from J, with 14 bases in between. CDR1 MDHEN and CDR2 SYDVKM come from the germline V gene. CDR3 in amino acids: CASRPGGPYTGELFF. CDR3 bases: TGTGCCAGCAGACCCGGAGGGCCGTACACCGGGGAGCTGTTTTTT. Using reference TRBV28 and TRBJ2-2 for the parts outside the CDR3, the full variable domain is DVKVTQSSRYLVKRTGEKVFLECVQDMDHENMFWYRQDPGLGLRLIYFSYDVKMKEKGDIPEGYSVSREKKERFSLILESASTNQTSMYLCASRPGGPYTGELFFGEGSRLTVL.

The chain combines TRBV7-9 with TRBJ2-1, with D perhaps matching TRBD2 (5 bases). The CDR3 sequence is 15 residues long. V shed 4 bases and J shed 0 bases, with 10 bases lying between them. CDR1 is SEHNR, CDR2 FQNEAQ, per germline (reference sequence). CDR3 region: CASSSSGDSYNEQFF. The DNA of the CDR3 is TGTGCCAGCAGCTCGAGCGGAGACTCCTACAATGAGCAGTTCTTC.

This clonotype was counted at least ten times. V and J are TRBV29-1 and TRBJ2-5; 7 bases line up with TRBD1. After removal of 4 bases from V and 1 base from J, the junction contained 6 bases not matched to a gene. Germline lookup yields CDR1 SQVTM and CDR2 ANQGSEA. The CDR3 is made up of 14 amino acids. CDR3 residues: CSVGNRGVQETQYF. CDR3 nucleotide sequence: TGCAGCGTTGGAAACAGGGGCGTCCAAGAGACCCAGTACTTC. Together with reference TRBV29-1 and TRBJ2-5, the CDR3 gives the full variable domain: SAVISQKPSRDICQRGTSLTIQCQVDSQVTMMFWYRQQPGQSLTLIATANQGSEATYESGFVIDKFPISRPNLTFSTLTVSNMSPEDSSIYLCSVGNRGVQETQYFGPGTRLLVL.

The table lists this clonotype with many counts. This chain uses TRBV29-1 with TRBJ2-7, with 7 bases that match TRBD1. V was pared by 6 bases and J by 1 base, with 6 bases of the junction left unmatched. This CDR3 contains 13 residues. In germline, CDR1 is SQVTM, CDR2 ANQGSEA. CDR3 coding DNA: TGCAGCGTCTCAAAGGGACAGTCCTACGAGCAGTACTTC. Translated, it gives CSVSKGQSYEQYF.

Concerning this clonotype: Mismatch with germline at one junction end may stem from a read error. J is TRBJ1-2 and V is TRBV20-1; D uncertain. The CDR3 is 16 residues long. Per the germline V gene, CDR1 is DFQATT and CDR2 is SNEGSKA (reference sequence). The CDR3 sequence is CCARERERRNSYGYTF. DNA of the CDR3: TGCTGTGCTAGAGAGAGGGAGCGTAGAAATTCGTATGGCTACACCTTC.

The chain joins TRBV19 to TRBJ2-1; D is uncertain. This CDR3 is 14 amino acids long. Germline values: CDR1 LNHDA, CDR2 SQIVND (reference sequence). The ends were cut back, 5 bases at V and 6 bases at J, with 14 bases in the middle. The CDR3 sequence: CASSPPGPANEQFF. The CDR3 DNA reads TGTGCCAGTAGTCCCCCGGGCCCGGCCAATGAGCAGTTCTTC.

This clonotype was observed at least ten times. V and J are TRBV7-9 and TRBJ1-1; D call uncertain. Germline CDR1 reads SEHNR; CDR2 reads FQNEAQ (reference sequence). This CDR3 has 12 residues. V lost 6 bases and J lost 0, with 5 bases in between. The DNA for the CDR3 is TGTGCCAGCAGTCTCATGAACACTGAAGCTTTCTTT. Its protein is CASSLMNTEAFF.

This clonotype was detected ten times or more. The chain has TRBV7-9 and TRBJ2-1, with a weak D call TRBD1 (5 bases). Per germline, CDR1 SEHNR and CDR2 FQNEAQ (reference sequence). Trimming stripped 5 bases from V and 5 bases from J, with 16 bases between. The CDR3 covers 15 residues. The chain's CDR3 is CASSVASGRNNEQFF. The CDR3 nucleotides read TGTGCCAGCAGCGTGGCGTCAGGGCGGAACAATGAGCAGTTCTTC.

This clonotype was observed at least ten times. The V call is TRBV27, the J call TRBJ1-5; tentatively, D is TRBD1 (5 bases). The CDR3 length is 15 residues. Trimming cost V 8 bases and J 6 bases, with 20 bases left between them. Germline V CDR1 and CDR2: MNHEY, SMNVEV (reference sequence). The CDR3 coding sequence is TGTGCCAGCTCCAACCGGGGGGGTTACGGTCAGCCCCAGCATTTT. Encoded protein: CASSNRGGYGQPQHF.

This clonotype was observed at least ten times. The chain combines TRBV12-3 or TRBV12-4 with TRBJ1-1, with 10 bases matching TRBD1. The ends lost 3 bases at V and 5 bases at J; junction bases unmatched: 3. CDR3 length: 14 amino acids. The CDR3 DNA reads as TGTGCCAGCAGTTTGACAGGGGGCCGAACTGAAGCTTTCTTT. It specifies CASSLTGGRTEAFF.

The chain is built from TRBV7-2 and TRBJ2-7, with 9 bases that match TRBD2. V lost 4 bases, J lost 0 bases, and 4 bases stayed unmatched. Looked up from germline, CDR1 is SGHTA and CDR2 is FQGNSA. The CDR3 is 15 residues long. The CDR3 here is CASSSRLADSYEQYF. The CDR3, as DNA: TGTGCCAGCAGCTCCAGACTAGCGGACTCCTACGAGCAGTACTTC.

In its sample, this clonotype was seen many times. This sequence joins TRBV7-2 and TRBJ2-2; D may be TRBD1 (6 bases). This CDR3 has 16 amino acids. Germline V gene data show CDR1 as SGHTA and CDR2 as FQGNSA. Trimming took 5 bases from V and 0 from J, leaving 13 bases between them. CDR3 region: CASSPYRAANTGELFF. The CDR3 coding sequence is TGTGCCAGCAGCCCGTACAGGGCAGCGAACACCGGGGAGCTGTTTTTT.

This clonotype was seen at least ten times. The chain links TRBV7-9 to TRBJ2-2; 7 nucleotides agree with TRBD1. This CDR3 has 14 residues. Germline V CDR1 and CDR2: SEHNR, FQNEAQ (reference sequence). V shed 10 bases, J shed 0 bases, and the junction held 5 bases outside the gene matches. In nucleotides, the CDR3 is TGTGCCACCACGACAGGGACGAACACCGGGGAGCTGTTTTTT. Translating gives CATTTGTNTGELFF.

On this clonotype itself: One base away lies a much larger clone, so this may be a sequencing read error. The V and J genes are TRBV6-4 and TRBJ2-5; 10 bases line up with TRBD2. J was trimmed by 3 bases and V by 6 bases; bases with no gene match: 7. Germline V gene lookup returns CDR1 MRHNA and CDR2 SNTAGT. This CDR3 comprises 15 residues. The CDR3 coding sequence is TGTGCCAGCAGCTCAGCGGGAGGGCCCGAAGAGACCCAGTACTTC. This translates into CASSSAGGPEETQYF.